A single sample is the source of the 5 T cell receptor beta chains below, sequenced in a study of T cells in Graves' hyperthyroidism and ophthalmopathy. What was amplified from RNA transcripts were TCR beta CDR3 regions. The study used the HTBI primer set for a first-round RT-PCR of the TCR CDR3. TCRdb recomputed calls from the multiplex PCR reads with MiXCR, one row per CDR3 protein. In the table there are over 450,000 distinct CDR3 sequences, roughly 18% of which are singletons. Sequencing used blood. Source of these receptors: a woman under 30 with Graves' ophthalmopathy.

This clonotype was found many times. The V and J genes are TRBV27 and TRBJ1-6, with TRBD1 as a possible D gene (6 bases). The V gene's germline CDR1 is MNHEY and CDR2 SMNVEV (reference sequence). V lost 6 bases to trimming and J lost 7 bases, with 10 bases between them. The CDR3 spans 13 residues. CDR3 loop: CASRLTGNSPLHF. DNA of the CDR3: TGTGCCAGCAGGTTAACAGGGAATTCACCCCTCCACTTT.

The genes are TRBV7-9 and TRBJ1-2; a possible D gene is TRBD1 (6 bases). Germline V CDR1 and CDR2: SEHNR, FQNEAQ (reference sequence). Trimming pared 5 bases from V and 4 bases from J, leaving 20 bases between. The CDR3 runs to 16 residues. The CDR3 loop is CASSTPSGANFYGYTF. The CDR3 region has the DNA TGTGCCAGCAGCACCCCGTCGGGGGCAAATTTCTATGGCTACACCTTC. The entire variable domain, with the rest obtained from reference TRBV7-9 and TRBJ1-2, is as follows: DTGVSQNPRHKITKRGQNVTFRCDPISEHNRLYWYRQTLGQGPEFLTYFQNEAQLEKSRLLSDRFSAERPKGSFSTLEIQRTEQGDSAMYLCASSTPSGANFYGYTFGSGTRLTVV.

As to this clonotype: This may be a read error: a much more frequent sequence differs by one nucleotide. The chain joins TRBV6-2 or TRBV6-3 to TRBJ1-6; no clear D. From germline, CDR1 is MNHEY and CDR2 SVGEGT. CDR3 length: 14 residues. The CDR3 protein is CAGSPGVLYSPLHF. CDR3 in DNA: TGTGCCGGCAGCCCCGGGGTCCTTTATTCACCCCTCCACTTT.

This clonotype was observed a handful of times. V is TRBV7-3 and J is TRBJ2-5; 13 bases align to TRBD2. The CDR3 has 20 amino acids. V lost 5 bases to trimming and J lost 1 base; unmatched junction nucleotides: 16. Germline V gene sequence: CDR1 SGHTA, CDR2 FQGTGA. CDR3 region: CASSPLGGGLAGDPQETQYF. DNA of the CDR3: TGTGCCAGCAGCCCCCTCGGGGGTGGACTAGCGGGAGACCCCCAAGAGACCCAGTACTTC.

This clonotype was observed many times. The CDR3 sequence: CSALPGNYGYTF. Written as DNA, the CDR3 is TGCAGTGCCCTACCCGGTAACTATGGCTACACCTTC. This chain uses TRBV20-1 with TRBJ1-2; D is ambiguous. The germline gives CDR1 DFQATT, CDR2 SNEGSKA (reference sequence). The length of the CDR3 is 12 residues. V lost 6 bases and J lost 1, with 9 bases in between.